The 22 T cell receptor beta chains reported below all come from one sample, sequenced in a study of glioma-infiltrating T cells. Using RNA template, CDR3s of TCR alpha and beta were amplified with iRepertoire arm-PCR. Each CDR3 protein is one row after TCRdb ran MiXCR on the multiplex PCR reads. The sample has tens of thousands of distinct CDR3 sequences; about 25% are singletons. Sequencing was done on a sample of glioma tissue, nonneoplastic brain tissue, or PBMCs (not recorded which). These receptors came from a human donor with low-grade glioma or glioblastoma, undergoing nonglioma brain surgery, or in good health (not recorded which).

With regard to this clonotype: Given a much more abundant clone one base away, this may be a read error. This chain connects TRBV10-2 to TRBJ1-1, with D maybe TRBD1 (5 bases). Trimming took off 1 base at V and 4 bases at J, with 10 bases between the two ends. Germline CDR1 reads WSHSY; CDR2 reads SAAADI. The CDR3 is 14 amino acids. CDR3 amino acids: CASSEWGTGTEAFF. The CDR3 DNA is TGCGCCAGCAGTGAGTGGGGCACCGGCACTGAAGCTTTCTTT.

This clonotype was found many times. The chain has TRBV20-1 and TRBJ2-7; D might be TRBD1 (6 bases). CDR3 length: 12 amino acids. The V end was cut by 4 bases, the J end by 4 bases, with 11 bases between. Germline CDR1 is DFQATT and CDR2 is SNEGSKA (reference sequence). The CDR3 sequence: CSATGHLYEQYF. In DNA form, the CDR3 reads TGCAGTGCTACGGGACACCTTTACGAGCAGTACTTC.

This clonotype was found many times. The CDR3 bases are TGTGCCAGCGAAAATACGGAGACCCAGTACTTC. This encodes CASENTETQYF. The J gene is TRBJ2-5, the V gene TRBV6-1; no firm D call. Trimming took off 8 bases at V and 5 bases at J, with 9 bases between the two ends. Per germline, CDR1 MNHNS and CDR2 SASEGT. The CDR3 has 11 amino acids.

Concerning this clonotype itself: Just one base apart from a much larger clone, this may be a read error. V is TRBV6-5 and J is TRBJ2-7; tentatively, D is TRBD1 or TRBD2 (6 bases each). This CDR3 has 15 residues. In germline, CDR1 is MNHEY, CDR2 SVGAGI. The V end lost 2 bases, the J end lost 2 bases, and 13 bases lay between the germline ends. In DNA form, the CDR3 reads TGTGCCAGCAGTTACGACGGAGGGGGGACCTACGAGCAGTACTTC. Protein: CASSYDGGGTYEQYF.

This clonotype was observed a handful of times. The V gene is TRBV29-1, the J gene TRBJ1-2; 7 positions agree with TRBD1. The CDR3 is 14 residues long. The J segment lost 6 bases and the V segment lost 4 bases, leaving 11 bases of the junction unmatched. Germline V gives CDR1 SQVTM, CDR2 ANQGSEA. CDR3 protein: CSVGGGTVRDGYTF. CDR3 in DNA: TGCAGCGTTGGGGGGGGGACAGTAAGGGATGGCTACACCTTC.

The sample holds many counts of this clonotype. V usage is TRBV6-6 and J usage is TRBJ2-2, with a weak D call TRBD2 (7 bases). CDR1 MNHNY and CDR2 SVGAGI come from the germline V gene (reference sequence). The CDR3 is 15 amino acids. Trimming pared 2 bases from V and 4 bases from J, leaving 11 bases between. The DNA of the CDR3 is TGTGCCAGCAGTTACGAGGGGGGGAGCACCGGGGAGCTGTTTTTT. Its protein is CASSYEGGSTGELFF.

V and J are TRBV12-3 or TRBV12-4 and TRBJ1-1; D not resolved. CDR3 length equals 14 residues. Trimming cost V 4 bases and J 2 bases, with 11 bases left between them. The chain's CDR3 is CASSWARYNTEAFF. CDR3 nucleotide sequence: TGTGCCAGCAGTTGGGCCCGTTACAACACTGAAGCTTTCTTT.

This clonotype was observed many times. The CDR3 DNA reads TGTGCCAGCACCAAACTTCAGGGGGGGGGCAATGAGCAGTTCTTC. It is translated as CASTKLQGGGNEQFF. This chain connects TRBV7-2 to TRBJ2-1; D possibly matches TRBD1 or TRBD2 (7 bases each). There are 15 residues in the CDR3. Trimming removed 7 bases at V and 6 bases at J, with 19 bases between. Germline CDR1 reads SGHTA; CDR2 reads FQGNSA.

Ten or more counts support this clonotype. This chain links TRBV6-6 with TRBJ2-7; the D is unclear. CDR3 length equals 15 residues. Germline-derived CDR1 and CDR2 are MNHNY and SVGAGI (reference sequence). The V gene lost 0 bases and the J gene lost 6 bases, with 15 bases spanning the gap. CDR3 sequence (DNA): TGTGCCAGCAGTTACTCCGGCAGGCCCCGAATCGAGCAGTACTTC. It specifies CASSYSGRPRIEQYF.

This clonotype was seen ten or more times. The rearrangement uses TRBV3-1 and TRBJ1-5, with TRBD1 as a possible D gene (6 bases). V was shortened by 1 base and J by 5 bases, with 9 bases between the two germline ends. Looked up from germline, CDR1 is LGHDT and CDR2 is YNNKEL (reference sequence). This CDR3 comprises 14 residues. CDR3 sequence (DNA): TGTGCCAGCAGCCAAGGTCACAGGGATCAGCCCCAGCATTTT. Its protein is CASSQGHRDQPQHF.

The J gene is TRBJ2-7, the V gene TRBV5-1; 7 nucleotides align to TRBD2. CDR1 and CDR2 (germline): SGHRS, YFSETQ. With 4 bases clipped from V and 0 bases from J, the junction kept 7 bases outside the gene matches. This CDR3 comprises 15 residues. CDR3 nucleotide sequence: TGCGCCAGCAGCCTCACTAGCGCCGACTCCTACGAGCAGTACTTC. It translates to CASSLTSADSYEQYF. The whole variable domain, remainder taken from reference TRBV5-1 and TRBJ2-7, is KAGVTQTPRYLIKTRGQQVTLSCSPISGHRSVSWYQQTPGQGLQFLFEYFSETQRNKGNFPGRFSGRQFSNSRSEMNVSTLELGDSALYLCASSLTSADSYEQYFGPGTRLTVT.

The sample holds many counts of this clonotype. J is TRBJ2-7 and V is TRBV27, with a tentative D call TRBD1 (5 bases). V was trimmed by 5 bases and J by 2 bases, leaving 16 bases between them. CDR1 MNHEY and CDR2 SMNVEV come from the germline V gene (reference sequence). This CDR3 spans 15 amino acids. For the CDR3, the DNA is TGTGCCAGCAGTCCCTCGTCCAGGGCTACCTACGAGCAGTACTTC. Translation: CASSPSSRATYEQYF.

This clonotype was counted at least ten times. The chain joins TRBV20-1 to TRBJ2-5; no reliable D call. The length of the CDR3 is 13 residues. V was cut by 3 bases and J by 4 bases, with 12 bases left in between. The germline CDR1 and CDR2 sequences are DFQATT and SNEGSKA (reference sequence). For the CDR3, the DNA is TGCAGTGCTAGGACCGCAATAGCAGAGACCCAGTACTTC. It is translated as CSARTAIAETQYF.

V usage is TRBV4-2 and J usage is TRBJ2-7; D is possibly TRBD1 (5 bases). This CDR3 contains 13 residues. Germline CDR1 LGHNA, CDR2 YNFKEQ. The V end was cut by 0 bases, the J end by 4 bases, with 7 bases between. The CDR3 here is CASSQDRGYEQYF. The CDR3 DNA reads TGTGCCAGCAGCCAAGATAGGGGTTACGAGCAGTACTTC.

The chain recombines TRBV7-7 with TRBJ2-2; D uncertain. V lost 0 bases, J lost 5 bases, and 7 bases lay in between. The CDR3 spans 14 residues. CDR1 SSHAT and CDR2 FNYEAQ come from the germline V gene (reference sequence). The CDR3 loop reads CASSLAPETGELFF. DNA for the CDR3: TGTGCCAGCAGCTTAGCACCGGAGACCGGGGAGCTGTTTTTT.

This clonotype has ten or more counts. The chain couples TRBV20-1 to TRBJ2-7; 9 nucleotides align to TRBD2. The CDR3 sequence is 14 residues long. Germline loops: CDR1 DFQATT, CDR2 SNEGSKA (reference sequence). V shed 3 bases, J shed 2 bases, and the junction held 5 bases outside the gene matches. CDR3 nucleotides: TGCAGTGCTAGCCATAGCGGGAGTACCTACGAGCAGTACTTC. Amino acid sequence: CSASHSGSTYEQYF.

This chain uses TRBV6-5 with TRBJ2-5, with 12 bases that match TRBD2. Per germline, CDR1 MNHEY and CDR2 SVGAGI. This CDR3 is built from 15 residues. Losses at the gene ends were 9 bases for V and 3 bases for J; bases not matched to a gene: 8. CDR3 region: CASSLAGGRKETQYF. The CDR3 region has the DNA TGTGCCAGTTCCCTAGCGGGAGGGCGAAAAGAGACCCAGTACTTC.

Remarks on this clonotype: One base away lies a much larger clone, so this may be a sequencing read error. The conserved phenylalanine or tryptophan is not found at the CDR3 terminus, so this likely reflects a read error. The DNA for the CDR3 is TGTGCCAGCAGCTTCGGGGGGCCCCAAGGTGAGCAGTTCTTA. Translated, it gives CASSFGGPQGEQFL. V is TRBV14 and J is TRBJ2-1, with D possibly matching TRBD2 (7 bases). This CDR3 has 14 amino acids. V was shortened by 5 bases and J by 9 bases, with 17 bases between the two germline ends. Germline CDR1 SGHDN, CDR2 FVKESK.

This chain connects TRBV7-9 to TRBJ2-3, with D perhaps TRBD2 (5 bases). V gave up 5 bases and J gave up 3 bases, with 9 bases separating them. This CDR3 has 13 residues. Germline CDR1 is SEHNR and CDR2 is FQNEAQ (reference sequence). CDR3 amino acids: CASSVGETDTQYF. In nucleotides, the CDR3 is TGTGCCAGCAGCGTCGGGGAGACAGATACGCAGTATTTT. Supplemented by reference TRBV7-9 and TRBJ2-3, the full variable domain reads DTGVSQNPRHKITKRGQNVTFRCDPISEHNRLYWYRQTLGQGPEFLTYFQNEAQLEKSRLLSDRFSAERPKGSFSTLEIQRTEQGDSAMYLCASSVGETDTQYFGPGTRLTVL.

This rearrangement joins TRBV5-1 to TRBJ2-3; 8 nucleotides match TRBD2. Germline values: CDR1 SGHRS, CDR2 YFSETQ. CDR3 length equals 16 residues. Trimming removed 2 bases from V and 2 bases from J; junction bases left unmatched: 7. The CDR3 spells CASSFTSAGDTDTQYF. The CDR3 DNA reads as TGCGCCAGCAGCTTCACATCAGCGGGAGACACAGATACGCAGTATTTT.

This clonotype was counted many times. The V and J genes are TRBV20-1 and TRBJ2-7, with 10 bases matching TRBD2. V was pared by 3 bases and J by 4 bases, with 9 bases of the junction left unmatched. CDR3 length equals 15 residues. The germline gives CDR1 DFQATT, CDR2 SNEGSKA (reference sequence). The CDR3 reads CSARIGTSDRYEQYF. DNA for the CDR3: TGCAGTGCTAGGATCGGGACTAGCGATCGGTACGAGCAGTACTTC.

Turning to this clonotype: A clone one base away is much larger, so this may be a read error. The chain has TRBV29-1 and TRBJ1-1; D remains ambiguous. This CDR3 contains 12 residues. Germline V gene lookup returns CDR1 SQVTM and CDR2 ANQGSEA. This CDR3 reads CRGGGFNTEAFF. Here the CDR3 DNA reads TGCCGCGGCGGCGGGTTCAACACTGAAGCTTTCTTT.